The clone carrying this T cell receptor beta chain came up a few times. Per germline, CDR1 GTSNPN and CDR2 SVGIG (reference sequence). CDR3 length: 13 amino acids. Trimming shortened V by 2 bases and J by 0 bases, and 7 bases separated the two germline ends. The sample is drawn from a study of blood T cell repertoires in COVID-19. Background on the study: The origin of the acute and convalescent COVID-19 samples was the United States, Italy and Spain. Nucleic acid was either cDNA or gDNA, and it came from T cells, B-cell-depleted T cells, or PBMCs.

Original analysis: Amplifying reference gene primers gave estimates of nucleated cell counts. Sequencing used immunoSEQ multiplex PCR; TCRdb keeps in-frame clones, though not all of them. Clonal size and the V and J genes are those of that table, whereas D and trimming came from the DNA. The sample shows roughly 130,000 clones, approximately 88% of them seen only once. The chain joins TRBV30 to TRBJ1-1; the D gene is possibly TRBD1 (5 bases). What was sequenced was peripheral blood. The sequence was collected from a woman aged 25 to 39 who had recovered from COVID-19. CDR3 bases: TGTGCCTGGAGTCAAGGGGTGAACACTGAAGCTTTCTTT. It codes for CAWSQGVNTEAFF.